The source of this T cell receptor beta chain is a study of blood T cell repertoires in COVID-19. About the research overall: The cDNA or gDNA used as material had been derived from T cells, B-cell-depleted T cells, or PBMCs.

Per the study methods: Nucleated cell number was recorded as an estimate derived from reference gene primer amplification. Assay: immunoSEQ multiplex PCR; the TCRdb copy retains only in-frame clones and omits some. That table furnishes V, J and clone size, whereas the DNA furnished D and trimming. Found here are about 130,000 clones, roughly 77% of them singletons; the top ten hold around 5%. CDR3 size: 18 residues. Germline V gene sequence: CDR1 SGHTA, CDR2 FQGTGA. V was clipped by 4 bases and J by 0 bases; unmatched bases: 12. The sequence was obtained from a woman in her 70s with COVID-19, enrolled during active disease. The chain joins TRBV7-3 to TRBJ2-3, with TRBD2 matching 8 bases. What was sequenced was peripheral blood. CDR3 DNA: TGTGCCAGCAGCTCGGCGTTAGCGGGGTCCTCTAGCACAGATACGCAGTATTTT. Protein sequence: CASSSALAGSSSTDTQYF.